Reported below is one T cell receptor beta chain. As yet, its antigen is unknown. By 5'RACE template switching, TCR cDNA was produced, with a universal primer site and UMIs added in the process. TCRdb used MiXCR to reprocess the 5' RACE reads, holding one entry per CDR3 protein. This sample has about 230,000 distinct CDR3 sequences, with approximately 6.3% found just once. This specimen comes from a study of T cells after yellow fever vaccination. As for the study in general: The SMART-Seq v4 Ultra Low Input method served to prepare the low-cell-number fractions. The study's findings and limits: Most clones from primary vaccination were detected again post-booster (about 95% CD4, roughly 91% CD8). When the response was secondary, it was weaker but reached its peak faster, day 5 versus 15.

The specimen was CD4+ T cells sorted from PBMCs, collected on the day of the yellow fever booster vaccination. This TCR came from a man aged 25 to 45 who received the YFV17D yellow fever vaccine.

This CDR3 reads CSAKGLAGGAKTGELFF. The CDR3 DNA sequence: TGCAGTGCCAAGGGACTAGCGGGAGGGGCCAAGACCGGGGAGCTGTTTTTT. The V call is TRBV20-1, the J call TRBJ2-2; TRBD2 aligns across 16 bases. This CDR3 spans 17 amino acids. The germline V gene encodes CDR1 DFQATT and CDR2 SNEGSKA (reference sequence). J was trimmed by 5 bases and V by 6 bases; bases with no gene match: 9.